Each of the 14 T cell receptor beta chains below was sequenced from the same sample in a study of T cell repertoires in cytomegalovirus infection. One entry per CDR3 protein results from TCRdb running MiXCR on the reads. The sample contains some 700,000 distinct CDR3 sequences, less than 40% of which appear only once. The sample consisted of PBMCs. The origin of the receptors is a human donor in good health (CMV status not recorded). Some clones in this sample may be carry-over from other donors' samples.

The chain couples TRBV6-1 to TRBJ1-5, with D possibly TRBD1 on 5 matching bases. This CDR3 spans 13 amino acids. Germline V gives CDR1 MNHNS, CDR2 SASEGT. V was trimmed by 7 bases and J by 3 bases, leaving 10 bases between them. The chain's CDR3 is CASKEGHNQPQHF. Written as DNA, the CDR3 is TGTGCCAGCAAGGAGGGGCACAATCAGCCCCAGCATTTT.

This clonotype showed up many times. The rearrangement links TRBV7-2 to TRBJ2-1; D unresolved. V lost 5 bases and J 5 bases, leaving 10 bases between the germline ends. The CDR3 has 13 amino acids. Germline assignment: CDR1 SGHTA and CDR2 FQGNSA. The CDR3 nucleotides are TGTGCCAGCAGCCGGTCGGCCGACAATGAGCAGTTCTTC. This translates into CASSRSADNEQFF.

This chain uses TRBV28 with TRBJ1-1; D may be TRBD1 (5 bases). The germline CDR1 and CDR2 sequences are MDHEN and SYDVKM. The CDR3 covers 16 residues. V shed 5 bases and J shed 8 bases, with 24 bases lying between them. The CDR3 DNA reads TGTGCCAGCAGTGACACTCTACAGGCCCGGGGGTACGAAGCTTTCTTT. Translated, it gives CASSDTLQARGYEAFF.

The gene calls are TRBV28 and TRBJ1-2, with 8 nucleotides matching TRBD1. The germline CDR1 and CDR2 sequences are MDHEN and SYDVKM. CDR3 length: 15 amino acids. The V and J ends lost 8 bases and 8 bases, in that order; junction bases with no gene match: 16. CDR3 in DNA: TGTGCCAGCTTACCAGGGGGCTTATTTCTAGGGGGCTACACCTTC. Its protein is CASLPGGLFLGGYTF.

This clonotype was observed a handful of times. V usage is TRBV28 and J usage is TRBJ2-7; D is perhaps TRBD2 (5 bases). Germline V CDR1 and CDR2: MDHEN, SYDVKM. Trimming shortened V by 5 bases and J by 0 bases, and 14 bases separated the two germline ends. The CDR3 consists of 15 residues. CDR3 nucleotides: TGTGCCAGCAGTCCACTAGGACGAAGCTCCTACGAGCAGTACTTC. It codes for CASSPLGRSSYEQYF.

V and J are TRBV5-1 and TRBJ1-1; tentatively, D is TRBD1 (5 bases). V lost 0 bases and J 3 bases, leaving 12 bases between the germline ends. Germline CDR1 is SGHRS and CDR2 is YFSETQ. This CDR3 is built from 15 residues. The CDR3 DNA follows: TGCGCCAGCAGCTTGGGGGCAGGGCTTGACACTGAAGCTTTCTTT. Residues: CASSLGAGLDTEAFF. The full variable domain, its missing parts supplied by reference TRBV5-1 and TRBJ1-1, is KAGVTQTPRYLIKTRGQQVTLSCSPISGHRSVSWYQQTPGQGLQFLFEYFSETQRNKGNFPGRFSGRQFSNSRSEMNVSTLELGDSALYLCASSLGAGLDTEAFFGQGTRLTVV.

The rearrangement uses TRBV6-5 and TRBJ2-2; 10 nucleotides align to TRBD2. J lost 6 bases, V lost 5 bases, and 6 bases had no gene match. Germline loops: CDR1 MNHEY, CDR2 SVGAGI. The CDR3 has 15 amino acids. CDR3 region: CASSQSGRAPGELFF. The DNA of the CDR3 is TGTGCCAGCAGTCAAAGCGGGAGGGCCCCCGGGGAGCTGTTTTTT.

The gene calls are TRBV12-3 or TRBV12-4 and TRBJ2-7; TRBD1 is a possible D gene (6 bases). The CDR3 covers 14 residues. Trimming stripped 6 bases from V and 2 bases from J, with 14 bases between. As DNA, the CDR3 is TGTGCCAGCAGCTACTCGGGACAAACCTACGAGCAGTACTTC. Residues: CASSYSGQTYEQYF.

In this sample, this clonotype turned up a few times. V is TRBV29-1 and J is TRBJ2-5; the D is unclear. V lost 7 bases, J lost 7 bases, and 7 bases lay in between. CDR1 SQVTM and CDR2 ANQGSEA come from the germline V gene. The CDR3 sequence is 9 residues long. Here the CDR3 reads CSAGGTQYF. CDR3 nucleotide sequence: TGCAGCGCCGGCGGGACCCAGTACTTC.

This clonotype has more than one count but fewer than ten. J is TRBJ1-5 and V is TRBV27, with 8 bases fitting TRBD1. There are 17 residues in the CDR3. Per the germline V gene, CDR1 is MNHEY and CDR2 is SMNVEV (reference sequence). Trimming took 3 bases from V and 1 from J; bases not matched to a gene: 8. CDR3 bases: TGTGCCAGCAGTTTTAGGGCAGGGGGCACAAGCAATCAGCCCCAGCATTTT. This codes for CASSFRAGGTSNQPQHF.

The V and J genes are TRBV6-2 or TRBV6-3 and TRBJ2-6, with D perhaps given as TRBD1 or TRBD2 (5 bases each). The CDR3 covers 15 residues. Germline assignment: CDR1 MNHEY and CDR2 SVGEGT. The V gene lost 0 bases and the J gene lost 4 bases, with 7 bases spanning the gap. Written as DNA, the CDR3 is TGTGCCAGCAGTTACTCGGGGACGGGGGCCAACGTCCTGACTTTC. Protein: CASSYSGTGANVLTF.

This clonotype came up a few times. The chain couples TRBV20-1 to TRBJ1-2, with a possible D match to TRBD1 (5 bases). Trimming left V 6 bases short and J 4 bases short, with 21 bases between. CDR3 size: 15 residues. Germline lookup yields CDR1 DFQATT and CDR2 SNEGSKA (reference sequence). In DNA form, the CDR3 reads TGCAGTGCCAAAGGCAGGGAGAGTAGACTCTATGGCTACACCTTC. Its translation: CSAKGRESRLYGYTF.

This clonotype turned up a few times. This sequence joins TRBV27 and TRBJ1-4; TRBD1 might be the D (6 bases). This CDR3 contains 15 residues. Germline V gene sequence: CDR1 MNHEY, CDR2 SMNVEV (reference sequence). The ends were cut back, 5 bases at V and 2 bases at J, with 12 bases in the middle. CDR3 in amino acids: CASSDAGATNEKLFF. The CDR3 DNA reads as TGTGCCAGCAGTGATGCAGGGGCTACTAATGAAAAACTGTTTTTT.

This clonotype was counted between two and nine times. The chain couples TRBV7-3 to TRBJ2-1; D not resolved. This CDR3 is built from 13 residues. V gave up 1 base and J gave up 6 bases, with 7 bases separating them. CDR1 and CDR2 from the germline V gene are SGHTA and FQGTGA. The CDR3 region has the DNA TGTGCCAGCAGCTTAAGCCCGACCAATGAGCAGTTCTTC. This sequence encodes CASSLSPTNEQFF.